Below are 5 T cell receptor beta chains sequenced from a single sample in a study of blood T cell repertoires in COVID-19 (dated by TCRdb to 2019 to 2021). Library method: the immunoSEQ multiplex PCR assay. TCRdb took this table from immuneACCESS and kept in-frame rearrangements with V and J called. Such tables lack part of the clones; where checked against another copy, unresolved V genes explain under half of the gap, and the rest is unexplained. The sample profile shows 100,000 to 150,000 clones; around 83% of them were found once. The ten largest make up approximately 5.8% of the sample. Source material: peripheral blood. All receptors come from a man aged 80 or over with active or convalescent COVID-19.

The chain carries TRBV7-8 and TRBJ2-7; 11 nucleotides align to TRBD1. The CDR3 sequence is 17 residues long. Germline values: CDR1 SGHVS, CDR2 FQNEAQ. The V gene end was trimmed by 4 bases and the J gene end by 1 base; junction bases not matched to a gene: 9. CDR3 nucleotide sequence: TGTGCCAGCAGCTCCTGGACAGGGGGCGCGAGTTCCTACGAGCAGTACTTC. Translated: CASSSWTGGASSYEQYF.

The chain joins TRBV6-5 to TRBJ2-3; 7 nucleotides line up with TRBD2. Losses at the gene ends were 8 bases for V and 3 bases for J; bases not matched to a gene: 5. This CDR3 region has 13 residues. Germline V gene lookup returns CDR1 MNHEY and CDR2 SVGAGI. CDR3 protein: CASSGGETDTQYF. The CDR3 bases are TGTGCCAGCTCTGGGGGGGAGACAGATACGCAGTATTTT.

The chain recombines TRBV5-4 with TRBJ1-2, with TRBD1 matching 8 bases. The CDR3 totals 14 residues. Germline loops: CDR1 SGHNT, CDR2 YYREEE (reference sequence). J lost 4 bases, V lost 7 bases, and 9 bases had no gene match. The CDR3 DNA reads TGTGCCAGCTCAGCCCAGACAGGGGCCTATGGCTACACCTTC. As protein: CASSAQTGAYGYTF.

The CDR3 bases are TGTGCCAGCAGGAGGGGACAGGGGGCTGGCACTGAAGCTTTCTTT. Translated: CASRRGQGAGTEAFF. The V and J genes are TRBV7-2 and TRBJ1-1, with 12 bases matching TRBD1. This CDR3 contains 15 residues. Per germline, CDR1 SGHTA and CDR2 FQGNSA. The J segment lost 4 bases and the V segment lost 6 bases, leaving 6 bases of the junction unmatched.

J is TRBJ1-4 and V is TRBV5-1; possibly TRBD1 for D (6 bases). The CDR3 sequence is 14 residues long. V was shortened by 1 base and J by 8 bases, with 12 bases between the two germline ends. CDR1 is SGHRS and CDR2 is YFSETQ in the germline V gene. The CDR3 DNA reads TGCGCCAGCAGCTTGACGACAGGAGGAGAAAAACTGTTTTTT. This sequence encodes CASSLTTGGEKLFF.